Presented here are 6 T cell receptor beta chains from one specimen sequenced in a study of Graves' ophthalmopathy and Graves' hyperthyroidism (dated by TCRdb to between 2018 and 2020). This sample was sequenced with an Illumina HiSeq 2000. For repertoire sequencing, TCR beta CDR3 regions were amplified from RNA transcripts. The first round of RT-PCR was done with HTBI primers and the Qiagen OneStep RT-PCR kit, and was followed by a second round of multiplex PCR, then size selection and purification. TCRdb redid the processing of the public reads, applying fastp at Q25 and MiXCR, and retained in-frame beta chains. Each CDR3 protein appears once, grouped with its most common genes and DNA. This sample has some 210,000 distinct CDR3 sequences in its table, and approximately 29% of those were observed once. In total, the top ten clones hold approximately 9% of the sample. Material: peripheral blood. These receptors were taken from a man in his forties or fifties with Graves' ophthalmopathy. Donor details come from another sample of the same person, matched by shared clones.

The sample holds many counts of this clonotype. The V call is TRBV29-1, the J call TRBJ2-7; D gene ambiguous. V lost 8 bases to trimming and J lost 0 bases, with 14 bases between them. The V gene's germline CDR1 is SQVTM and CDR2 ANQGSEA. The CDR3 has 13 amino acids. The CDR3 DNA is TGCAGCAAGAAGGGTGCATACTCCTACGAGCAGTACTTC. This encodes CSKKGAYSYEQYF.

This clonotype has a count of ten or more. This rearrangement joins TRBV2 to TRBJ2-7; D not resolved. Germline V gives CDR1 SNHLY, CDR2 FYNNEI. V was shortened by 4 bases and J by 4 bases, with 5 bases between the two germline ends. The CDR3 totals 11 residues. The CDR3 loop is CASSARYEQYF. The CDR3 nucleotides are TGTGCCAGCAGTGCAAGGTACGAGCAGTACTTC.

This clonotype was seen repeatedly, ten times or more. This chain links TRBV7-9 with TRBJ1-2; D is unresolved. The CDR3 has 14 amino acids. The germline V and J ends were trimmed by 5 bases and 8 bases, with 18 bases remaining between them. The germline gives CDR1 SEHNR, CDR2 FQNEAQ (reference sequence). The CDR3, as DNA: TGTGCCAGCAGCCCCACGGCGAGCCCCCAAGGCTACACCTTC. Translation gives CASSPTASPQGYTF.

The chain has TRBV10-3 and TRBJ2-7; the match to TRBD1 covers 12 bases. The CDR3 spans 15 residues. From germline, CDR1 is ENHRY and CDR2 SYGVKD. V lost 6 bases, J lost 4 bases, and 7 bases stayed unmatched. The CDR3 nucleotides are TGTGCCATCAGAGAGACGGGACAGGGGGCGTACGAGCAGTACTTC. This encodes CAIRETGQGAYEQYF.

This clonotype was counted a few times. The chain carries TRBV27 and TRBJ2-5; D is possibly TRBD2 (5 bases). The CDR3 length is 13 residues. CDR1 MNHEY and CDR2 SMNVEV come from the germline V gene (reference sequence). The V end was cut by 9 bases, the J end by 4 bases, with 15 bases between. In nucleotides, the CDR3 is TGTGCCAGGCGGACTCAACAAGGAGAGACCCAGTACTTC. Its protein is CARRTQQGETQYF.

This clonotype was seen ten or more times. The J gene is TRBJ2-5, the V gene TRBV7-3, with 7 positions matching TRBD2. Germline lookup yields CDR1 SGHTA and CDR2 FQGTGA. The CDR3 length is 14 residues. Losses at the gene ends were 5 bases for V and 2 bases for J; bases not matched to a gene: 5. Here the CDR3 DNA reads TGTGCCAGCAGCCGAGGCGGGGGACAAGAGACCCAGTACTTC. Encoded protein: CASSRGGGQETQYF.